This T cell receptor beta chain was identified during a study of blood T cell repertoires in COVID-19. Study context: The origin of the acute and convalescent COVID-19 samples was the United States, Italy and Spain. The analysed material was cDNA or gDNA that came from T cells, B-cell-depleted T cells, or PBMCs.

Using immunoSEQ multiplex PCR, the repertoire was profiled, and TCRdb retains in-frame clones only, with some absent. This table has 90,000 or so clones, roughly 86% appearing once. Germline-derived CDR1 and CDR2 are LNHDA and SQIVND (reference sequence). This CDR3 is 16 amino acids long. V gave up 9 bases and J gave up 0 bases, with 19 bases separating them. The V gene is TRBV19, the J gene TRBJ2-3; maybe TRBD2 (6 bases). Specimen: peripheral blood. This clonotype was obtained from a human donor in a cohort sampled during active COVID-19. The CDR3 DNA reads TGTGCCAGCGGCGATAAGGGACTTTCCAGCACAGATACGCAGTATTTT. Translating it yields CASGDKGLSSTDTQYF.